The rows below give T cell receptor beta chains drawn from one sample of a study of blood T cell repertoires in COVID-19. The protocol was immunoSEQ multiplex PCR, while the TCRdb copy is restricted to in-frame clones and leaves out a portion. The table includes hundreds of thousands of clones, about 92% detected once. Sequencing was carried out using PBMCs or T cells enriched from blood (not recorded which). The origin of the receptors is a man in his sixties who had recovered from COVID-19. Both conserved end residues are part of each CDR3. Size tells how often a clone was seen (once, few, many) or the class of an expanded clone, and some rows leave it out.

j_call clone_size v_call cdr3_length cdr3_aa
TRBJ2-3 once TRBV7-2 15 CASSKGQGWTDTQYF
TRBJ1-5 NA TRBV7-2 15 CASSLGGVGNQPQHF
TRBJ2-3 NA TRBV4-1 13 CASSQERGYTQYF
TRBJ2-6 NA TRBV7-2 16 CASRPQGSSGANVLTF
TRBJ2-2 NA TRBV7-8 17 CASSTTTGGANTGELFF
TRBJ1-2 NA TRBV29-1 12 CSVARGQGGYTF
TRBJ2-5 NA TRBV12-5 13 CASGGLAGETQYF
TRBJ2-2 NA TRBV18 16 CASSPSSTRNTGELFF
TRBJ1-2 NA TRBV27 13 CASSQTGHYGYTF
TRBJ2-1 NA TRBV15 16 CATSREGLLSYNEQFF
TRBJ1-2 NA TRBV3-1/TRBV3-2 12 CATGNRAYGYTF
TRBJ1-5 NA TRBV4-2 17 CASSQDSQGKGNQPQHF
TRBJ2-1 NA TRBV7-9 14 CASSLAWRDNEQFF
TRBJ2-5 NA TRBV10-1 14 CASSMSPGQETQYF
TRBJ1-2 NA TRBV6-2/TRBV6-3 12 CASSRTGNGYTF
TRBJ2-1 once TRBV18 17 CASSPYQGRSSYNEQFF
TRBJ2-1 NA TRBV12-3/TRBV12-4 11 CASSGGVEQFF
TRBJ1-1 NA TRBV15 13 CATSSQLNTEAFF
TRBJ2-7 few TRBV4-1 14 CASSPGLAGYEQYF
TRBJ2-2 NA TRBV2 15 CASSERWSDTGELFF
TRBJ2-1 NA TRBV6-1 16 CASSEVVRLTYNEQFF
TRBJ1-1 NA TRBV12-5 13 CASALGMNTEAFF
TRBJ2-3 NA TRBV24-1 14 CATSDGRELDTQYF
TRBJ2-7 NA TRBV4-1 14 CASSRSQVTYEQYF
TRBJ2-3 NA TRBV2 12 CASSGEGDTQYF
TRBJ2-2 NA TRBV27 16 CASSLALGRAQGELFF
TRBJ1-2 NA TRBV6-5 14 CATERGYQNYGYTF
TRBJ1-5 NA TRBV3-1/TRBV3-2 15 CASSLGQGPNQPQHF